This TCR beta chain was documented in a study of cytomegalovirus exposure and HLA in healthy donors. Trimming left V 7 bases short and J 5 bases short, with 14 bases between. Germline CDR1 is MNHNS and CDR2 is SASEGT. The CDR3 spans 13 residues. Primers for the PCR totalled 60 Vbeta and 13 Jbeta. Sequencing was performed with immunoSEQ multiplex PCR; in TCRdb, only in-frame clones are kept and a portion is missing. The table has about 160,000 clones, more than 75% seen once. The receptor comes from a man aged 18 to 35 in good health and CMV-seropositive. The chain is built from TRBV6-1 and TRBJ1-2; D unclear. The specimen was PBMCs. CDR3 nucleotide sequence: TGTGCCAGCACCCCAAGTCCCAGTTATGGCTACACCTTC. As protein: CASTPSPSYGYTF.